The next 18 T cell receptor beta chains were all read from a single sample in a study of neurological immune-mediated disorders. TCRdb passed the 5' RACE reads through MiXCR, listing each CDR3 protein once. The table lists around 30,000 distinct CDR3 sequences, 16% of them singletons. Documented time point: technical triplicate 3. Source material: CD4+ T cells from blood. The receptors originated from a female donor with HTLV-1-associated myelopathy (HAM/TSP).

The gene calls are TRBV20-1 and TRBJ2-3, with 11 bases fitting TRBD2. The CDR3 length is 16 residues. The germline V gene encodes CDR1 DFQATT and CDR2 SNEGSKA (reference sequence). V trimming: 1 base; J trimming: 11 bases; junction bases outside the gene matches: 14. In DNA form, the CDR3 reads TGCAGTGCTAGAGGGCCTAGCGGGGGGATCACATATAAGCAGTATTTT. Translating gives CSARGPSGGITYKQYF.

In this sample, this clonotype turned up many times. The rearrangement joins TRBV15 to TRBJ2-3; D gene unclear. V was shortened by 0 bases and J by 3 bases, with 10 bases between the two germline ends. The CDR3 sequence is 15 residues long. Germline V lookup: CDR1 LNHNV, CDR2 YYDKDF (reference sequence). The CDR3 region has the DNA TGTGCCACCAGCAGAGATAGAGCTGTGACAGATACGCAGTATTTT. Its protein is CATSRDRAVTDTQYF.

This clonotype was seen many times. The chain links TRBV20-1 to TRBJ2-1, with 8 bases fitting TRBD2. The ends lost 6 bases at V and 7 bases at J; junction bases unmatched: 14. The CDR3 extends over 15 amino acids. Germline V gene lookup returns CDR1 DFQATT and CDR2 SNEGSKA (reference sequence). CDR3 residues: CSATPAGGLSNEQFF. The DNA of the CDR3 is TGCAGTGCAACACCCGCGGGGGGACTCTCTAATGAGCAGTTCTTC.

The chain combines TRBV25-1 with TRBJ2-1, with D unclear. The CDR3 totals 17 residues. Trimming pared 3 bases from V and 4 bases from J, leaving 19 bases between. Germline V gives CDR1 MGHDK, CDR2 SYGVNS. CDR3 amino acids: CASSDRGLFGPYNEQFF. DNA of the CDR3: TGTGCCAGCAGTGATAGAGGTCTGTTTGGGCCTTACAATGAGCAGTTCTTC.

This clonotype is classed as medium-sized. V usage is TRBV5-5 and J usage is TRBJ2-3; 7 bases align to TRBD2. J gave up 0 bases and V 1 base, and 5 bases lay outside the gene matches. The germline gives CDR1 SGHKS, CDR2 YYEKEE (reference sequence). CDR3 size: 16 residues. The CDR3, as DNA: TGTGCCAGCAGCTTGCGGGGTAGCGGGAGCACAGATACGCAGTATTTT. Translation gives CASSLRGSGSTDTQYF.

This clonotype was observed many times. The gene calls are TRBV2 and TRBJ2-5, with 7 bases aligning to TRBD1. The CDR3 length is 14 residues. J lost 2 bases, V lost 3 bases, and 3 bases had no gene match. Germline V gene data show CDR1 as SNHLY and CDR2 as FYNNEI. The CDR3 region is CASSDRQGQETQYF. CDR3 DNA: TGTGCCAGCAGTGACCGACAGGGACAAGAGACCCAGTACTTC.

This clonotype was counted at least ten times. V and J are TRBV5-1 and TRBJ2-7; D is possibly TRBD2 (6 bases). CDR1 SGHRS and CDR2 YFSETQ come from the germline V gene. This CDR3 is built from 14 residues. Trimming removed 1 base from V and 2 bases from J, with 10 bases in between. The DNA for the CDR3 is TGCGCCAGCAGCTTGCAGGGAGGCCCCTACGAGCAGTACTTC. It codes for CASSLQGGPYEQYF.

Ten or more counts support this clonotype. CDR3 DNA sequence: TGTGCCAGCAGTGAGATCAGTCAAGAGACCCAGTACTTC. It yields the protein CASSEISQETQYF. The chain carries TRBV25-1 and TRBJ2-5, with D unclear. V was pared by 3 bases and J by 2 bases, with 7 bases between. Looked up from germline, CDR1 is MGHDK and CDR2 is SYGVNS. The CDR3 is made up of 13 amino acids.

In this sample, this clonotype turned up many times. The CDR3 here is CAIRGADTGELFF. CDR3 nucleotides: TGTGCCATCCGCGGGGCTGACACCGGGGAGCTGTTTTTT. This chain uses TRBV10-3 with TRBJ2-2; maybe TRBD2 (6 bases). V was pared by 8 bases and J by 3 bases, with 10 bases between. The CDR3 runs to 13 residues. CDR1 is ENHRY, CDR2 SYGVKD, per germline.

In its sample, this clonotype was seen many times. The chain is built from TRBV24-1 and TRBJ2-3; TRBD2 matches 11 bases. CDR3 length equals 17 residues. With V trimmed by 2 bases and J by 4 bases, 7 bases remained unmatched. The germline V gene encodes CDR1 KGHDR and CDR2 SFDVKD. The CDR3 bases are TGTGCCACCAGTGATTCGTCACTAGCGGGAGCTTCAGATACGCAGTATTTT. Residues: CATSDSSLAGASDTQYF.

V and J are TRBV5-1 and TRBJ1-2; tentative D call: TRBD1 (5 bases). The CDR3 runs to 14 residues. V gave up 10 bases and J gave up 8 bases, with 24 bases separating them. Germline loops: CDR1 SGHRS, CDR2 YFSETQ. Here the CDR3 DNA reads TGCGCCGGCATCCCGGCGGGCAGTGGGGACGGCTACACCTTC. It yields the protein CAGIPAGSGDGYTF.

In this sample, this clonotype turned up many times. The chain is built from TRBV5-5 and TRBJ2-5; D is unresolved. Germline V gives CDR1 SGHKS, CDR2 YYEKEE (reference sequence). V lost 0 bases and J lost 5, with 11 bases in between. The CDR3 loop spans 14 amino acids. The CDR3 bases are TGTGCCAGCAGCTTGGGCCAGGCGACGGAGACCCAGTACTTC. It yields the protein CASSLGQATETQYF. Full variable domain (remainder filled in from reference TRBV5-5 and TRBJ2-5): DAGVTQSPTHLIKTRGQQVTLRCSPISGHKSVSWYQQVLGQGPQFIFQYYEKEERGRGNFPDRFSARQFPNYSSELNVNALLLGDSALYLCASSLGQATETQYFGPGTRLLVL.

Ten or more counts support this clonotype. The V and J genes are TRBV28 and TRBJ2-7, with 8 bases aligning to TRBD1. The germline V gene encodes CDR1 MDHEN and CDR2 SYDVKM. This CDR3 is built from 14 residues. Unmatched junction bases numbered 5, after V lost 7 bases and J lost 0 bases. The DNA of the CDR3 is TGTGCCAGCAACGAACAGGGGGGCTCCTACGAGCAGTACTTC. Amino acid sequence: CASNEQGGSYEQYF.

This clonotype occurred many times. The chain links TRBV20-1 to TRBJ2-5, with 16 bases lining up with TRBD2. CDR3 length: 15 residues. The V gene end was trimmed by 5 bases and the J gene end by 6 bases; junction bases not matched to a gene: 6. Germline loops: CDR1 DFQATT, CDR2 SNEGSKA (reference sequence). CDR3 loop: CSAGWGLAGGKTQYF. Here the CDR3 DNA reads TGCAGTGCTGGGTGGGGACTAGCGGGAGGGAAGACCCAGTACTTC.

This clonotype showed up many times. This chain joins TRBV6-2 or TRBV6-3 and TRBJ2-5, with TRBD2 matching over 13 bases. With V trimmed by 6 bases and J by 1 base, 5 bases remained unmatched. The V gene's germline CDR1 is MNHEY and CDR2 SVGEGT. CDR3 length: 16 amino acids. The CDR3 region has the DNA TGTGCCAGCAGGGGACTAGCGGGATTATCCCAAGAGACCCAGTACTTC. This encodes CASRGLAGLSQETQYF.

The chain carries TRBV29-1 and TRBJ2-5, with 8 positions matching TRBD1. V was clipped by 6 bases and J by 4 bases; unmatched bases: 13. Germline-derived CDR1 and CDR2 are SQVTM and ANQGSEA. There are 15 residues in the CDR3. CDR3 amino acids: CSVAHRTGFGETQYF. The CDR3 DNA sequence: TGCAGCGTCGCCCACAGGACAGGGTTCGGAGAGACCCAGTACTTC.

This clonotype was counted at least ten times. V and J are TRBV5-1 and TRBJ2-3; D is ambiguous. Per the germline V gene, CDR1 is SGHRS and CDR2 is YFSETQ. With 5 bases removed from V and 0 bases from J, the gap between germline ends came to 13 bases. This CDR3 region has 15 residues. This CDR3 is CASSSDKTSTDTQYF. CDR3 sequence (DNA): TGCGCCAGCAGTTCTGACAAGACTAGCACAGATACGCAGTATTTT.

In this sample, this clonotype turned up many times. V usage is TRBV12-3 or TRBV12-4 and J usage is TRBJ2-1; 16 nucleotides line up with TRBD2. The CDR3 contains 18 residues. J was trimmed by 1 base and V by 4 bases; bases with no gene match: 4. In DNA, the CDR3 is TGTGCCAGCAGTTCCGGGACTAGCGGGGGGGGATCCTACAATGAGCAGTTCTTC. Its protein is CASSSGTSGGGSYNEQFF.